Each of the 16 T cell receptor beta chains below was sequenced from the same sample in a study of blood T cells in healthy people across ages. The authors ran a second PCR of roughly 6 to 12 cycles using a sample-barcoded 5' primer and a J-beta primer mix. One entry per CDR3 protein results from TCRdb running MiXCR on the 5' RACE reads. The data contain hundreds of thousands of distinct CDR3 sequences, 35% to 50% of them singletons. Sample: blood. Every receptor here comes from a man older than 75 in good health.

The genes are TRBV7-9 and TRBJ2-5, with 9 bases matching TRBD2. CDR1 is SEHNR and CDR2 is FQNEAQ in the germline V gene (reference sequence). With 0 bases clipped from V and 11 bases from J, the junction kept 7 bases outside the gene matches. The CDR3 contains 14 residues. The CDR3 sequence is CASSLASGSWEQYF. The CDR3 DNA follows: TGTGCCAGCAGCTTAGCTAGCGGGAGTTGGGAGCAGTACTTC.

This chain links TRBV29-1 with TRBJ2-1; D may match TRBD1 or TRBD2 (5 bases each). In germline, CDR1 is SQVTM, CDR2 ANQGSEA. V shed 5 bases and J shed 8 bases, with 16 bases lying between them. The CDR3 is made up of 13 amino acids. CDR3 in DNA: TGCAGCGTTCATAACGGGGCTGGCTATGAGCAGTTCTTC. Encoded protein: CSVHNGAGYEQFF.

Note on this clonotype: A much larger clone lies one base from this, so it may be a read error. The genes are TRBV14 and TRBJ2-7; no firm D call. Germline V gives CDR1 SGHDN, CDR2 FVKESK. CDR3 length: 13 residues. V gave up 4 bases and J gave up 7 bases, with 14 bases separating them. The CDR3 bases are TGTGCCAGCAGCCGGAGAGACTGGGGTGAGCAGTACTTC. Translation: CASSRRDWGEQYF.

This clonotype appeared a few times. V is TRBV5-1 and J is TRBJ2-5; no firm D call. Germline assignment: CDR1 SGHRS and CDR2 YFSETQ. Trimming pared 0 bases from V and 0 bases from J, leaving 6 bases between. The CDR3 length is 14 residues. CDR3 DNA: TGCGCCAGCAGCTTGGCCCTGGACCAAGAGACCCAGTACTTC. This encodes CASSLALDQETQYF.

The CDR3 nucleotides read TGTGCCAGCAGTGTCCGGATGAACACTGAAGCTTTCTTT. Translated: CASSVRMNTEAFF. V usage is TRBV6-4 and J usage is TRBJ1-1; D not resolved. Germline CDR1 reads MRHNA; CDR2 reads SNTAGT. CDR3 length equals 13 residues. With 4 bases removed from V and 0 bases from J, the gap between germline ends came to 6 bases.

Only a few counts were recorded for this clonotype. The DNA of the CDR3 is TGTGCCAGCAGCCCCTCGAGGACCGGGGAGCTGTTTTTT. It translates to CASSPSRTGELFF. V gene TRBV12-3 or TRBV12-4 combines with J gene TRBJ2-2; no clear D. CDR3 length equals 13 residues. V was pared by 6 bases and J by 5 bases, with 10 bases between.

V and J are TRBV9 and TRBJ2-7, with 7 bases fitting TRBD2. V lost 7 bases to trimming and J lost 7 bases; unmatched junction nucleotides: 8. This CDR3 contains 12 residues. Germline CDR1 is SGDLS and CDR2 is YYNGEE. CDR3 amino acids: CASGTSEHEQYF. The DNA for the CDR3 is TGTGCCAGCGGCACTAGCGAGCATGAGCAGTACTTC.

The chain couples TRBV4-3 to TRBJ1-5; D might be TRBD1 (5 bases). Trimming pared 0 bases from V and 4 bases from J, leaving 13 bases between. CDR1 is LGHNA and CDR2 is YSLEER in the germline V gene. There are 16 residues in the CDR3. CDR3 amino acids: CASSQDGGGRNQPQHF. In nucleotides, the CDR3 is TGCGCCAGCAGCCAAGACGGGGGAGGGAGAAATCAGCCCCAGCATTTT.

The chain recombines TRBV20-1 with TRBJ2-5; a possible D gene is TRBD2 (5 bases). Germline-derived CDR1 and CDR2 are DFQATT and SNEGSKA (reference sequence). V was trimmed by 1 base and J by 4 bases, leaving 13 bases between them. CDR3 length equals 14 residues. The CDR3 DNA sequence: TGCAGTGCTAGAGTTGGGAGCGCGAGAGAGACCCAGTACTTC. Amino acid sequence: CSARVGSARETQYF.

CDR3 protein: CASSLYGGEQFF. The DNA of the CDR3 is TGTGCCAGCAGTTTATATGGGGGAGAGCAGTTCTTC. The chain links TRBV27 to TRBJ2-1; TRBD1 or TRBD2 may be the D gene (5 bases each). With 1 base removed from V and 10 bases from J, the gap between germline ends came to 8 bases. From germline, CDR1 is MNHEY and CDR2 SMNVEV (reference sequence). CDR3 length: 12 residues.

This clonotype has only a few counts. The chain links TRBV7-2 to TRBJ2-7; TRBD2 might be the D (5 bases). Trimming took off 5 bases at V and 4 bases at J, with 15 bases between the two ends. There are 14 residues in the CDR3. Germline CDR1 and CDR2: SGHTA and FQGNSA. CDR3 protein: CASSPQSGSYEQYF. DNA of the CDR3: TGTGCCAGCAGCCCCCAATCGGGGTCTTACGAGCAGTACTTC.

This clonotype was seen ten or more times. A much more abundant neighbour one base away suggests this may be a read error. The chain uses TRBV27 and TRBJ2-3, with D possibly TRBD2 on 6 matching bases. The CDR3 has 13 amino acids. Between the trimmed V and J ends, which lost 8 bases and 6 bases, there was a span of 15 bases. CDR1 MNHEY and CDR2 SMNVEV come from the germline V gene (reference sequence). CDR3 amino acids: CASADRGEDTQYF. Written as DNA, the CDR3 is TGTGCCAGCGCGGACCGCGGGGAGGATACGCAGTATTTT.

This clonotype appeared a few times. V is TRBV19 and J is TRBJ2-4; 9 nucleotides agree with TRBD1. Germline assignment: CDR1 LNHDA and CDR2 SQIVND (reference sequence). The CDR3 sequence is 14 residues long. Germline trimming cut 5 bases from V and 8 bases from J; bases unmatched to any gene: 7. The CDR3 here is CASSFRTGADIQYF. The CDR3 DNA sequence: TGTGCCAGTAGTTTCAGGACAGGGGCGGACATTCAGTACTTC.

In its sample, this clonotype was seen many times. This chain joins TRBV7-6 and TRBJ2-5; 8 bases are a match to TRBD1. Trimming cost V 5 bases and J 5 bases; bases outside gene matches: 10. CDR1 SGHVS and CDR2 FNYEAQ come from the germline V gene. CDR3 length: 15 amino acids. CDR3 nucleotide sequence: TGTGCCAGCAGCGCCCAAACAGGGGGATTGGAGACCCAGTACTTC. Translating it yields CASSAQTGGLETQYF.

The chain is built from TRBV7-9 and TRBJ2-1, with D hard to call. This CDR3 comprises 16 residues. Trimming took off 4 bases at V and 4 bases at J, with 17 bases between the two ends. Germline CDR1 SEHNR, CDR2 FQNEAQ (reference sequence). The CDR3 loop reads CASSSPVPTGYNEQFF. For the CDR3, the DNA is TGTGCCAGCAGCTCCCCGGTTCCAACTGGATACAATGAGCAGTTCTTC. Full variable domain (remainder filled in from reference TRBV7-9 and TRBJ2-1): DTGVSQNPRHKITKRGQNVTFRCDPISEHNRLYWYRQTLGQGPEFLTYFQNEAQLEKSRLLSDRFSAERPKGSFSTLEIQRTEQGDSAMYLCASSSPVPTGYNEQFFGPGTRLTVL.

In regard to this clonotype: This clone may be a read error of a much larger clone one base away. The chain has TRBV29-1 and TRBJ2-7; D gene uncertain. The CDR3 runs 14 residues. V was cut by 7 bases and J by 0 bases, with 16 bases left in between. In germline, CDR1 is SQVTM, CDR2 ANQGSEA. The chain's CDR3 is CSARRGENSYEQYF. The DNA of the CDR3 is TGCAGCGCCCGACGTGGGGAAAACTCCTACGAGCAGTACTTC.